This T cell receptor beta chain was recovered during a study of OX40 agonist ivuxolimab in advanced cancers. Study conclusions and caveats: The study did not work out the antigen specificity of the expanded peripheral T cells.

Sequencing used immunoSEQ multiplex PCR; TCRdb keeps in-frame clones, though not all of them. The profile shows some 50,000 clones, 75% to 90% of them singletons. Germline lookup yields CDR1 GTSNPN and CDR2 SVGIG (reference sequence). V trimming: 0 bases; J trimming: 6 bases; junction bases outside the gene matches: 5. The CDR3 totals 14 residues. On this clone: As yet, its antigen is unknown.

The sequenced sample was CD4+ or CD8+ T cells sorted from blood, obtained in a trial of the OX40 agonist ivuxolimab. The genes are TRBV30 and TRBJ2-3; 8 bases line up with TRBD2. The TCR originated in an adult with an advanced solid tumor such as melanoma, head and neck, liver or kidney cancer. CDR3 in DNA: TGTGCCTGGAGTGTAGGGACTAGTGGGGATACGCAGTATTTT. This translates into CAWSVGTSGDTQYF. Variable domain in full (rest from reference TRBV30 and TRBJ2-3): SQTIHQWPATLVQPVGSPLSLECTVEGTSNPNLYWYRQAAGRGLQLLFYSVGIGQISSEVPQNLSASRPQDRQFILSSKKLLLSDSGFYLCAWSVGTSGDTQYFGPGTRLTVL.